This T cell receptor beta chain was identified during a study of blood T cell repertoires in COVID-19. The overall study: From the United States, Italy and Spain came samples of acute and convalescent COVID-19.

The Seattle patients joined while their infection was active and were tracked longitudinally afterward. This CDR3 region has 14 residues. Germline CDR1 is SGHAT and CDR2 is FQDESV (reference sequence). The J segment lost 4 bases and the V segment lost 5 bases, leaving 6 bases of the junction unmatched. The authors' processing: The authors estimated nucleated cell counts from reference gene primer amplification. Method: immunoSEQ multiplex PCR; TCRdb's copy keeps in-frame clones and lacks some. The V and J calls and clone size are taken from that table; D and trimming were inferred from the DNA. This table holds 200,000 to 250,000 clones, approximately 85% found once.

Sequenced input: peripheral blood. This TCR was recovered from a woman in her sixties or seventies with COVID-19, enrolled during active disease. The gene calls are TRBV11-1 and TRBJ1-2; 8 positions agree with TRBD1. In DNA form, the CDR3 reads TGTGCCAGCAGCAGGGGACAGGACGTCTATGGCTACACCTTC. As protein: CASSRGQDVYGYTF. Drawing the rest from reference TRBV11-1 and TRBJ1-2, the complete variable domain is EAEVAQSPRYKITEKSQAVAFWCDPISGHATLYWYRQILGQGPELLVQFQDESVVDDSQLPKDRFSAERLKGVDSTLKIQPAELGDSAMYLCASSRGQDVYGYTFGSGTRLTVV.